Following are 18 T cell receptor beta chains from one sample sequenced in a study of cytomegalovirus exposure and HLA in healthy donors. The primer mix had 60 Vbeta and 13 Jbeta primers. Profiled with immunoSEQ multiplex PCR; TCRdb holds only in-frame clones, not every one. The sample has more than 95,000 clones; approximately 69% are singletons. The sequencing sample was made of PBMCs. These TCRs come from a man in his forties in good health and CMV-seropositive.

The V gene is TRBV27, the J gene TRBJ2-5; D perhaps matches TRBD1 (6 bases). V lost 3 bases, J lost 11 bases, and 13 bases lay in between. This CDR3 region has 12 residues. Looked up from germline, CDR1 is MNHEY and CDR2 is SMNVEV (reference sequence). The CDR3 DNA sequence: TGTGCCAGCAGTTTCACTTCTAGGGGGCAGTACTTC. The encoded protein is CASSFTSRGQYF.

The V and J genes are TRBV4-1 and TRBJ1-1, with no clear D. The CDR3 length is 12 residues. Germline V gene data show CDR1 as MGHRA and CDR2 as YSYEKL. Trimming took 6 bases from V and 8 from J, leaving 13 bases between them. CDR3 amino acids: CASSPGGEEAFF. The CDR3 nucleotides read TGCGCCAGCAGTCCAGGCGGGGAGGAAGCTTTCTTT.

This chain uses TRBV5-6 with TRBJ1-5; D gene unclear. This CDR3 has 17 amino acids. The ends were cut back, 2 bases at V and 4 bases at J, with 19 bases in the middle. The germline CDR1 and CDR2 sequences are SGHDT and YYEEEE. The CDR3 protein is CASSFGMGSRGNQPQHF. CDR3 sequence (DNA): TGTGCCAGCAGCTTCGGTATGGGCAGCCGAGGGAATCAGCCCCAGCATTTT. The complete variable domain, with remaining parts taken from reference TRBV5-6 and TRBJ1-5, reads DAGVTQSPTHLIKTRGQQVTLRCSPKSGHDTVSWYQQALGQGPQFIFQYYEEEERQRGNFPDRFSGHQFPNYSSELNVNALLLGDSALYLCASSFGMGSRGNQPQHFGDGTRLSIL.

The chain carries TRBV19 and TRBJ1-5, with D maybe TRBD1 (5 bases). Germline V gene sequence: CDR1 LNHDA, CDR2 SQIVND (reference sequence). V lost 4 bases and J 1 base, leaving 8 bases between the germline ends. The CDR3 has 14 amino acids. The DNA for the CDR3 is TGTGCCAGTAGTACCAGGGTAAGCAATCAGCCCCAGCATTTT. It translates to CASSTRVSNQPQHF.

V gene TRBV5-6 combines with J gene TRBJ1-3; possible D gene TRBD1, 5 bases. This CDR3 has 15 residues. V was trimmed by 1 base and J by 2 bases, leaving 10 bases between them. The germline CDR1 and CDR2 sequences are SGHDT and YYEEEE. The CDR3, as DNA: TGTGCCAGCAGCTTGAGGGGCCGTCCTGGAAACACCATATATTTT. This translates into CASSLRGRPGNTIYF.

This sequence joins TRBV15 and TRBJ2-5; D is undetermined. The CDR3 is 14 amino acids. CDR1 is LNHNV and CDR2 is YYDKDF in the germline V gene (reference sequence). Trimming shortened V by 0 bases and J by 2 bases, and 7 bases separated the two germline ends. The CDR3 region is CATSRDNNQETQYF. CDR3 nucleotide sequence: TGTGCCACCAGCAGAGATAACAATCAAGAGACCCAGTACTTC.

This chain joins TRBV9 and TRBJ2-7; 10 bases are a match to TRBD1. CDR1 and CDR2 from the germline V gene are SGDLS and YYNGEE. The J segment lost 3 bases and the V segment lost 4 bases, leaving 10 bases of the junction unmatched. The CDR3 is 16 residues long. The CDR3, as DNA: TGTGCCAGCAGCCCCTCCGGGACAGGGGTTATCTACGAGCAGTACTTC. Translated: CASSPSGTGVIYEQYF.

The CDR3 nucleotides are TGCAGCGTTGACACTAGCGGGCTCCAAGAGACCCAGTACTTC. It specifies CSVDTSGLQETQYF. This rearrangement joins TRBV29-1 to TRBJ2-5; 9 bases agree with TRBD2. Germline CDR1 is SQVTM and CDR2 is ANQGSEA. The V gene end was trimmed by 3 bases and the J gene end by 1 base; junction bases not matched to a gene: 3. This CDR3 is built from 14 residues.

The chain joins TRBV4-2 to TRBJ2-3; 8 bases match TRBD2. The CDR3 extends over 16 amino acids. The V gene's germline CDR1 is LGHNA and CDR2 YNFKEQ. With 1 base clipped from V and 2 bases from J, the junction kept 5 bases outside the gene matches. CDR3 residues: CASSQVTSGTTDTQYF. DNA of the CDR3: TGTGCCAGCAGCCAAGTCACTAGCGGAACCACAGATACGCAGTATTTT.

The chain links TRBV7-9 to TRBJ2-3; 13 bases line up with TRBD2. V shed 4 bases and J 0 bases; nucleotides not matched to a gene: 4. The CDR3 totals 17 residues. Per germline, CDR1 SEHNR and CDR2 FQNEAQ (reference sequence). CDR3 amino acids: CASSWGTSGTSTDTQYF. The DNA of the CDR3 is TGTGCCAGCAGCTGGGGGACTAGCGGGACTAGCACAGATACGCAGTATTTT.

The rearrangement uses TRBV19 and TRBJ1-5; tentative D call: TRBD1 (6 bases). Trimming took off 1 base at V and 3 bases at J, with 10 bases between the two ends. This CDR3 comprises 15 residues. Per germline, CDR1 LNHDA and CDR2 SQIVND (reference sequence). CDR3 in amino acids: CASSIGTGYNQPQHF. The CDR3 nucleotides read TGTGCCAGTAGTATAGGAACAGGGTACAATCAGCCCCAGCATTTT.

V is TRBV4-1 and J is TRBJ1-2; perhaps TRBD1 as D (6 bases). Between the trimmed V and J ends, which lost 1 base and 6 bases, there was a span of 12 bases. The germline gives CDR1 MGHRA, CDR2 YSYEKL. This CDR3 is built from 14 residues. This CDR3 reads CASSQVTGWHGYTF. The CDR3 nucleotides are TGCGCCAGCAGCCAAGTCACAGGGTGGCATGGCTACACCTTC.

This clone has a handful of counts. The V call is TRBV2, the J call TRBJ1-5; D is unresolved. CDR1 is SNHLY, CDR2 FYNNEI, per germline. V lost 2 bases to trimming and J lost 0 bases, with 5 bases between them. There are 14 residues in the CDR3. CDR3 sequence (DNA): TGTGCCAGCAGTGAAAGGAGTAGCAATCAGCCCCAGCATTTT. Protein product: CASSERSSNQPQHF.

This chain links TRBV7-6 with TRBJ1-4; maybe TRBD1 (5 bases). Trimming removed 4 bases from V and 3 bases from J, with 18 bases in between. There are 17 residues in the CDR3. Germline V gene data show CDR1 as SGHVS and CDR2 as FNYEAQ. CDR3 sequence (DNA): TGTGCCAGCAGCTCCGCTTGGGGCGGTATGTCTAATGAAAAACTGTTTTTT. This encodes CASSSAWGGMSNEKLFF.

The CDR3 sequence is CASHPGTSSYNEQFF. CDR3 DNA: TGCGCCTCTCATCCCGGGACTTCCTCCTACAATGAGCAGTTCTTC. This rearrangement joins TRBV5-1 to TRBJ2-1, with D tentatively TRBD2 (6 bases). The CDR3 loop spans 15 amino acids. V lost 10 bases, J lost 0 bases, and 17 bases lay in between. Germline values: CDR1 SGHRS, CDR2 YFSETQ.

This clone was seen just once. The chain has TRBV29-1 and TRBJ2-7; 8 bases fit TRBD2. The V gene's germline CDR1 is SQVTM and CDR2 ANQGSEA. V lost 4 bases to trimming and J lost 0 bases; unmatched junction nucleotides: 11. The CDR3 runs to 16 residues. CDR3 in amino acids: CSVAGKAGEVSYEQYF. The CDR3, as DNA: TGCAGCGTTGCCGGAAAAGCGGGAGAAGTCTCCTACGAGCAGTACTTC.

The chain recombines TRBV9 with TRBJ1-1; 8 positions agree with TRBD1. The CDR3 covers 15 residues. V was pared by 2 bases and J by 5 bases, with 8 bases of the junction left unmatched. The germline CDR1 and CDR2 sequences are SGDLS and YYNGEE. CDR3: CASSVGQGRFTEAFF. The CDR3 DNA reads TGTGCCAGCAGCGTCGGACAGGGCAGATTTACTGAAGCTTTCTTT.

As to this clone: One junction end disagrees with the germline gene, perhaps due to a read error. This chain links TRBV6-1 with TRBJ1-1; 7 bases map to TRBD1. The CDR3 is made up of 13 amino acids. In germline, CDR1 is MNHNS, CDR2 SASEGT. The chain's CDR3 is CASSGQMNAEAFF. CDR3 in DNA: TGTGCCAGTTCGGGACAGATGAACGCTGAAGCTTTCTTT.